This passage covers 10 T cell receptor beta chains from one sample sequenced in a study of T cell changes during pregnancy in multiple sclerosis. Sequencing was performed with immunoSEQ multiplex PCR; in TCRdb, only in-frame clones are kept and a portion is missing. Of 80,000 to 100,000 clones listed, 75% to 95% are singletons. The sequencing used peripheral blood, collected after pregnancy. The receptors here all came from a female donor in good health, enrolled as a control in a pregnancy study.

This chain connects TRBV5-6 to TRBJ1-1, with TRBD1 matching over 12 bases. Germline CDR1 is SGHDT and CDR2 is YYEEEE. Trimming took 0 bases from V and 4 from J; bases not matched to a gene: 7. The CDR3 has 17 amino acids. The CDR3 DNA reads as TGTGCCAGCAGCTTGGCGGGGGACAGGGGGCTTGGCACTGAAGCTTTCTTT. It is translated as CASSLAGDRGLGTEAFF.

The rearrangement uses TRBV7-8 and TRBJ2-3, with D uncertain. Per the germline V gene, CDR1 is SGHVS and CDR2 is FQNEAQ. The CDR3 extends over 13 amino acids. Trimming stripped 0 bases from V and 4 bases from J, with 5 bases between. CDR3 nucleotides: TGTGCCAGCAGCTTAGCGCGGCCAGATACGCAGTATTTT. Translated, it gives CASSLARPDTQYF.

V gene TRBV27 combines with J gene TRBJ2-7; tentatively, D is TRBD2 (7 bases). This CDR3 has 16 amino acids. The germline V gene has CDR1 MNHEY and CDR2 SMNVEV (reference sequence). V dropped 6 bases and J dropped 5 bases, with 23 bases sitting between them. In nucleotides, the CDR3 is TGTGCCAGCAGACACCCGAGGGGGGGCCAAGGCAACGAGCAGTACTTC. Its translation is CASRHPRGGQGNEQYF.

The chain links TRBV28 to TRBJ2-7; no firm D call. Looked up from germline, CDR1 is MDHEN and CDR2 is SYDVKM. V lost 2 bases to trimming and J lost 3 bases, with 14 bases between them. The CDR3 is 15 amino acids. CDR3 in DNA: TGTGCCAGCAGTTTACCCCTTCGGCGGTTCTACGAGCAGTACTTC. Its protein is CASSLPLRRFYEQYF.

The J gene is TRBJ1-1, the V gene TRBV19, with D unresolved. In germline, CDR1 is LNHDA, CDR2 SQIVND (reference sequence). There are 11 residues in the CDR3. V gave up 7 bases and J gave up 2 bases, with 5 bases separating them. The CDR3: CASNRNTEAFF. The CDR3 DNA is TGTGCCAGTAATAGAAACACTGAAGCTTTCTTT.

In its sample, this clone was seen a few times. The genes are TRBV9 and TRBJ1-2; TRBD1 aligns across 7 bases. The trim removed 0 bases at V and 4 bases at J, leaving 3 bases unmatched. CDR1 is SGDLS and CDR2 is YYNGEE in the germline V gene. This CDR3 has 14 residues. The CDR3, as DNA: TGTGCCAGCAGCGTAGGACAGGGTAGCTATGGCTACACCTTC. This translates into CASSVGQGSYGYTF.

V is TRBV9 and J is TRBJ2-3; the match to TRBD2 covers 7 bases. V was pared by 0 bases and J by 1 base, with 5 bases of the junction left unmatched. The germline V gene encodes CDR1 SGDLS and CDR2 YYNGEE. There are 16 residues in the CDR3. The CDR3 DNA reads as TGTGCCAGCAGCGTAGGGACGGGGGGACGCACAGATACGCAGTATTTT. It encodes CASSVGTGGRTDTQYF.

The V call is TRBV6-1, the J call TRBJ2-2; D is possibly TRBD1 (6 bases). The V and J ends lost 1 base and 2 bases respectively, with 8 bases between them. Per germline, CDR1 MNHNS and CDR2 SASEGT. The CDR3 sequence is 15 residues long. CDR3 coding DNA: TGTGCCAGCAGTGAAGGGACAGCTAACACCGGGGAGCTGTTTTTT. It specifies CASSEGTANTGELFF.

The CDR3: CASSLDSRPAGLAPDTQYF. In nucleotides, the CDR3 is TGTGCCAGCAGCTTAGATTCTCGCCCCGCGGGACTAGCGCCAGATACGCAGTATTTT. V usage is TRBV11-2 and J usage is TRBJ2-3; 10 bases match TRBD2. The germline V gene has CDR1 SGHAT and CDR2 FQNNGV. The CDR3 loop spans 19 amino acids. V gave up 0 bases and J gave up 4 bases; unmatched junction bases: 13.

The gene calls are TRBV5-8 and TRBJ2-1; TRBD1 might be the D (5 bases). With 5 bases removed from V and 15 bases from J, the gap between germline ends came to 9 bases. The CDR3 sequence is 9 residues long. Germline V lookup: CDR1 SGHTS, CDR2 YDEGEE. In DNA form, the CDR3 reads TGTGCCAGCAGTTCTAGGGGGTTCTTC. Translating gives CASSSRGFF.